This note documents a single T cell receptor beta chain sequence. Its specificity is not known. The data belong to a study of radiation and T cells in renal cell carcinoma. Whole-study findings and limits: In blood, top tumor clones expanded by 2 weeks, shrinking by 4.

Method: immunoSEQ multiplex PCR; TCRdb's copy keeps in-frame clones and lacks some. The repertoire consists of about 120,000 clones, with about four fifths occurring once and the leading ten covering 5.8%. CDR3 length equals 15 residues. Per the germline V gene, CDR1 is SEHNR and CDR2 is FQNEAQ (reference sequence). Deletions cut 5 bases from V and 6 bases from J, with 17 bases between. Time point described: blood 2 weeks post-SBRT. The treatment: 15 Gy SBRT to primary tumor, nephrectomy 4 weeks later. This sequence originates from a man over 45 with renal cell carcinoma. The chain employs TRBV7-9 and TRBJ1-5, with D unclear. Source: blood, taken from a patient whose treatment included radiotherapy and nephrectomy. The CDR3 DNA sequence: TGTGCCAGCAGCCCTACGTCGGGTGGCGGTCAGCCCCAGCATTTT. Translated: CASSPTSGGGQPQHF.